Listed below are T cell receptor beta chains from one sample, sequenced in a study of cytomegalovirus exposure and HLA in healthy donors. The data were produced by immunoSEQ multiplex PCR, yet TCRdb's version contains in-frame clones alone and is incomplete. The repertoire holds about 110,000 clones, with 73% as singletons. The sequenced material came from PBMCs. The receptors were sampled from a man aged 35-49 years in good health and CMV-seronegative. CDR3s include the opening cysteine and the closing phenylalanine or tryptophan. The D gene is left open where the match is weak. For some rows the clone size is stated as once, few or many, or as a class when expanded; others skip it.

j_gene,d_gene,abundance,v_gene,CDR3aa,CDR3nt
TRBJ1-5,NA,NA,TRBV6-1,CASSVRGSNQPQHF,TGTGCCAGCAGTGTCAGGGGATCCAATCAGCCCCAGCATTTT
TRBJ1-2,NA,once,TRBV5-5,CASGQPNYGYTF,TGTGCCAGCGGACAGCCTAACTATGGCTACACCTTC
TRBJ2-7,TRBD1,once,TRBV6-1,CASRGTGQFREQYF,TGTGCCAGCAGGGGGACAGGGCAGTTTAGGGAGCAGTACTTC
TRBJ2-7,TRBD1,NA,TRBV28,CASSSLGTGLKQYF,TGTGCCAGCAGTTCCCTAGGGACAGGGTTAAAGCAGTACTTC
TRBJ2-3,TRBD2,NA,TRBV4-3,CASSQGTSGEGDTQYF,TGCGCCAGCAGCCAAGGGACTAGCGGGGAGGGGGATACGCAGTATTTT
TRBJ1-5,TRBD1,few,TRBV5-6,CASSLRQGGNQPQHF,TGTGCCAGCAGCTTGCGACAGGGTGGGAATCAGCCCCAGCATTTT
TRBJ2-5,NA,NA,TRBV4-3,CASSQLFRPGWQETQYF,TGCGCCAGCAGCCAACTTTTCCGTCCAGGATGGCAAGAGACCCAGTACTTC
TRBJ2-3,NA,few,TRBV7-2,CASSLQGSDTQYF,TGTGCCAGCAGCCTTCAGGGGTCAGATACGCAGTATTTT
TRBJ2-3,TRBD2,NA,TRBV29-1,CSVLAGTSTDTQYF,TGCAGCGTGCTAGCGGGGACTAGCACAGATACGCAGTATTTT
TRBJ2-3,TRBD2,NA,TRBV29-1,CSVEDPRGATDTQYF,TGCAGCGTTGAAGATCCGCGGGGGGCCACAGATACGCAGTATTTT
TRBJ1-4,TRBD1,NA,TRBV7-9,CASSWKPGQTNEKLFF,TGTGCCAGCAGCTGGAAGCCGGGACAGACTAATGAAAAACTGTTTTTT
TRBJ1-6,NA,NA,TRBV30,CAWSVDSSYNSPLHF,TGTGCCTGGAGTGTAGACAGCTCCTATAATTCACCCCTCCACTTT
TRBJ1-5,TRBD1,NA,TRBV7-9,CASSLALSGGLSNQPQHF,TGTGCCAGCAGCTTAGCGCTTTCAGGGGGCCTGAGCAATCAGCCCCAGCATTTT
TRBJ2-7,TRBD1,NA,TRBV5-8,CASSLDADRGREQYF,TGTGCCAGCAGCTTGGACGCGGACAGGGGGCGCGAGCAGTACTTC
TRBJ2-7,TRBD2,NA,TRBV7-9,CASSFIRGVKYF,TGTGCCAGCAGCTTTATTCGGGGGGTGAAGTACTTC
TRBJ1-5,TRBD1,NA,TRBV5-6,CASSWGTGDSNQPQHF,TGTGCCAGCAGCTGGGGGACAGGGGATAGCAATCAGCCCCAGCATTTT
TRBJ2-7,TRBD2,NA,TRBV4-2,CASSPRLAGGHEQYF,TGTGCCAGCAGCCCCCGTTTAGCGGGGGGGCACGAGCAGTACTTC
TRBJ2-1,NA,NA,TRBV2,CASGIFINEQFF,TGTGCCAGCGGCATCTTTATCAATGAGCAGTTCTTC
TRBJ2-7,NA,NA,TRBV6-6,CASSYSGARAYEQYF,TGTGCCAGCAGTTACTCTGGGGCCAGAGCCTACGAGCAGTACTTC
TRBJ1-2,TRBD1,NA,TRBV4-3,CASSHETGDYGYTF,TGCGCCAGCAGCCACGAGACAGGGGACTATGGCTACACCTTC
TRBJ1-2,TRBD1,NA,TRBV18,CASSGSPGQGMEYGYTF,TGTGCCAGCTCAGGGTCCCCAGGACAGGGGATGGAGTATGGCTACACCTTC
TRBJ1-5,TRBD1,NA,TRBV28,CASTLETGGNQPQHF,TGTGCCAGCACCCTCGAGACAGGGGGGAATCAGCCCCAGCATTTT
TRBJ1-1,NA,NA,TRBV19,CASSQRRDTEAFF,TGTGCCAGTAGTCAGAGGAGGGACACTGAAGCTTTCTTT
TRBJ1-2,TRBD1,NA,TRBV9,CASRGTGRPDYGYPF,TGTGCCAGCAGGGGGACAGGGCGACCCGACTATGGCTACCCCTTC
TRBJ2-4,NA,few,TRBV29-1,CSVPQANIQYF,TGCAGCGTTCCCCAGGCAAACATTCAGTACTTC
TRBJ2-6,NA,once,TRBV7-9,CASSLGQPGSGANVLTF,TGTGCCAGCAGCTTGGGACAACCTGGGTCCGGGGCCAACGTCCTGACTTTC
TRBJ1-1,NA,NA,TRBV28,CASSSYTEAFF,TGTGCCAGCAGTTCCTACACTGAAGCTTTCTTT
TRBJ2-2,NA,NA,TRBV6-5,CASRQPGGELFF,TGTGCCAGCCGACAGCCTGGCGGGGAGCTGTTTTTT
TRBJ1-3,NA,NA,TRBV5-1,CASSLGATSGNTIYF,TGCGCCAGCAGCTTGGGGGCCACCTCTGGAAACACCATATATTTT
TRBJ2-7,TRBD2,once,TRBV2,CASRSGGGVRDEQYF,TGTGCCAGCAGGAGCGGGGGCGGGGTTCGGGACGAGCAGTACTTC
TRBJ2-1,TRBD2,once,TRBV9,CASSEGLDGAVEQFF,TGTGCCAGCAGCGAAGGACTAGACGGTGCAGTTGAGCAGTTCTTC
TRBJ1-5,NA,NA,TRBV7-2,CASSLGQGNQPQHF,TGTGCCAGCAGCTTAGGGCAGGGCAATCAGCCCCAGCATTTT
TRBJ2-5,NA,NA,TRBV6-5,CASSQVNQETQYF,TGTGCCAGCAGCCAGGTTAACCAAGAGACCCAGTACTTC
TRBJ1-5,TRBD1,few,TRBV28,CASSAVQGRNQPQHF,TGTGCCAGCAGCGCCGTACAGGGGCGCAATCAGCCCCAGCATTTT
TRBJ2-1,TRBD2,NA,TRBV6-1,CASSVTSGGWNEQFF,TGTGCCAGCAGCGTTACTAGCGGGGGATGGAATGAGCAGTTCTTC
TRBJ1-2,NA,NA,TRBV15,CATSRDSEDQYGYTF,TGTGCCACCAGCAGAGATTCGGAGGACCAGTATGGCTACACCTTC
TRBJ1-2,NA,few,TRBV5-5,CASASGGNYGYTF,TGTGCCAGCGCCTCAGGAGGCAACTATGGCTACACCTTC
TRBJ2-7,NA,NA,TRBV5-1,CASSPKGQTSYEQYF,TGCGCCAGCAGCCCGAAGGGACAGACTAGCTACGAGCAGTACTTC
TRBJ1-6,NA,few,TRBV4-3,CASSQDSTDWSSPLHF,TGCGCCAGCAGCCAAGATTCGACAGACTGGAGTTCACCCCTCCACTTT
TRBJ2-7,TRBD1,NA,TRBV28,CASGGQGPYEQYF,TGTGCCAGCGGGGGACAGGGGCCCTACGAGCAGTACTTC
TRBJ2-3,NA,NA,TRBV4-3,CASKVTGSTDTQYF,TGCGCCAGCAAGGTTACAGGGAGCACAGATACGCAGTATTTT
TRBJ2-5,NA,NA,TRBV5-6,CASRPTVQETQYF,TGTGCCAGCAGGCCAACAGTACAAGAGACCCAGTACTTC